This T cell receptor (beta chain) stems from a study of neoadjuvant anti-PD-1 for oral cavity cancer. Study-wide results and caveats: Higher pretreatment Treg/Th17 ratios tracked higher pretreatment blood clonality.

Concerning this clone: Its antigen is still unknown.

The CDR3 is 13 residues long. Germline lookup yields CDR1 MNHEY and CDR2 SMNVEV (reference sequence). V was shortened by 5 bases and J by 4 bases, with 11 bases between the two germline ends. The method was immunoSEQ multiplex PCR; TCRdb's version includes in-frame clones alone and lacks a portion of them. Of 73,000 or so clones listed, roughly 81% are singletons. Time point meaning: after neoadjuvant nivolumab, at surgical resection. The input for sequencing was PBMCs, taken after nivolumab (anti-PD-1) treatment. This chain uses TRBV27 with TRBJ1-2; D uncertain. This sequence was found in a person aged 40 to 85 with oral cavity squamous cell carcinoma. CDR3 protein: CASSPREGYGYTF. The DNA for the CDR3 is TGTGCCAGCAGTCCTCGTGAGGGCTATGGCTACACCTTC.